This T cell receptor (beta chain) was recorded in a study of sequential checkpoint blockade in melanoma. Study background: Maintenance nivolumab came after either treatment sequence.

TCRdb's copy holds only in-frame clones and misses some; the assay was immunoSEQ multiplex PCR. Among roughly 9,100 clones listed, roughly nine tenths were seen once. This clone has only one observation. As for treatment: randomized to nivolumab then ipilimumab (arm A) or the reverse (arm B). From thawed PBMCs, live CD3+CD8+ cells negative for CD19 and CD56 were sorted. The germline CDR1 and CDR2 sequences are MGHRA and YSYEKL. The CDR3 covers 15 residues. V gave up 4 bases and J gave up 4 bases; unmatched junction bases: 10. This chain links TRBV4-1 with TRBJ2-7; TRBD1 matches at 7 bases. The receptor was derived from a human donor with melanoma. Source: CD8+ T cells sorted from blood (inferred from file names), taken from a patient given nivolumab and ipilimumab in sequence. The CDR3 is CASSPRQGSLYEQYF. The CDR3 nucleotides read TGCGCCAGCAGCCCTAGACAGGGATCACTTTACGAGCAGTACTTC.